This T cell receptor (beta chain) was observed in a study of identical twins listed by TCRdb under 2016. For the wider study: TCR alpha and beta repertoires from monozygotic twins, unrelated adults of various ages and cord blood were deep-sequenced to test whether fetal clonotypes persist. Replicate twin experiments were performed at different times using different library preparation protocols to rule out contamination.

Preparation of the library involved 5' RACE. TCRdb lists the instrument as Illumina HiSeq 2000. A universal primer binding site was introduced by template switching, and a unique molecular identifier was present in the final cDNA, enabling accurate counting of TCR cDNA molecules. Specific primers in the conserved constant-segment region were used to synthesize first-strand cDNA for the TCR alpha and beta chains. To control for contamination, each cDNA library was double barcoded with a SMART-Mk sample barcode plus Illumina barcodes. TruSeq adapter sequences along with Illumina sample barcodes were introduced in two successive PCR steps. TCR alpha and beta cDNA libraries were sequenced on the Illumina HiSeq platform with custom primers. Per the source publication's procedure: Raw reads were processed with MiGEC to extract unique molecular identifiers, and MiXCR was used to determine CDR3 positions. For each individual, recombination models were inferred using an EM algorithm with the repgenHMM and IGoR tools. Shared clonotypes were analyzed with the tcR package in R, and sharing was normalized by the product of cloneset sizes. Out-of-frame nonproductive sequences were analyzed to study raw recombination free of thymic and clonal selection effects. Through fastp at Q25 and MiXCR, TCRdb rebuilt clones from the public reads, retaining in-frame beta chains. Under each unique CDR3 protein, matching rows form one entry showing the most common genes and DNA. The V and J calls were not made by the authors but by TCRdb's processing. Across this sample there are approximately 620,000 distinct CDR3 sequences, with more than 6.5% seen only once. The biggest ten clones account for around 0.98% of the sample.

Only healthy Caucasian donors were included. The twin cohort consisted of three pairs of female monozygotic twins, all aged about 18 to 30 years. Peripheral blood mononuclear cells were the source from which RNA for the TCR libraries was isolated. The research as a whole found: Invariant T cells such as MAIT and iNKT could partly confound zero-insertion analyses, although diverse VJ usage argued against such confounding for most clonotypes. Abundant cord blood beta clonotypes had fewer insertions, young adult naive repertoires showed a similar but weaker trend, and memory repertoires showed no such trend. The excess sharing between twins in beta out-of-frame sequences was weaker because fewer shared sequences reduced the signal-to-noise ratio. Recombination models systematically underestimated out-of-frame TCR alpha sharing in monozygotic twins but agreed with sharing between unrelated individuals. Out-of-frame TCR alpha sequences shared between twins showed an excess of low generation-probability sequences compared with coincidental sharing between unrelated individuals. Because the same donors could not be followed over many years, the conclusions depended on cross-sectional statistical analysis.

The germline V and J ends show losses of 5 bases and 3 bases respectively, and no gene match explains 15 bases of the junction. Per the germline V gene (reference sequence), DFQATT is the CDR1 and SNEGSKA is the CDR2. Reading from cysteine to phenylalanine, the CDR3 counts 17 amino acids. Only the CDR3 region is kept as DNA, spanning 51 bases read in frame from base 1. This clonotype showed up just a few times. Its antigen is unknown. Base-call qualities are not available, and no considerably larger clone is one nucleotide away. The same sample was also studied in work on yellow fever vaccine responses in identical twins. As the second publication notes: The T cell response to vaccination in identical twins was reported by the authors to appear partly convergent and partly personalized. In the study, vaccine-responding T cell clones were precisely tracked in identical twins.

The sequence was collected from a woman aged 18-29 years in good health. Rearrangement joined TRBV20-1 to TRBJ2-7, with 11 middle bases fitting TRBD2. The specimen sequenced was PBMCs. The nucleotides read TGCAGTGCTCATACCTATACGATCGGACTAGCGGGCTACGAGCAGTACTTC. Its translation is CSAHTYTIGLAGYEQYF.